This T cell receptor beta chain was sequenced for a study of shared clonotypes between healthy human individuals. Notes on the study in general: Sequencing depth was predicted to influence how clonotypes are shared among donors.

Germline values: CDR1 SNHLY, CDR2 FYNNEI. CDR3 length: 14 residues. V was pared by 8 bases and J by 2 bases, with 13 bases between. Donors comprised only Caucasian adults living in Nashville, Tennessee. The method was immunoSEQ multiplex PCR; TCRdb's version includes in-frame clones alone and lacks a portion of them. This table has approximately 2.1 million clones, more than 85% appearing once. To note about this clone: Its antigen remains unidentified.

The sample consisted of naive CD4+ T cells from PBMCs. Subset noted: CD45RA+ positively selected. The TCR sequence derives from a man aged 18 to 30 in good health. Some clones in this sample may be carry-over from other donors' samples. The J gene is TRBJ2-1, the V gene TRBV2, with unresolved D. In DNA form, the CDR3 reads TGTGCCAGCGGTCGGACCCAACCCTACAATGAGCAGTTCTTC. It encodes CASGRTQPYNEQFF.